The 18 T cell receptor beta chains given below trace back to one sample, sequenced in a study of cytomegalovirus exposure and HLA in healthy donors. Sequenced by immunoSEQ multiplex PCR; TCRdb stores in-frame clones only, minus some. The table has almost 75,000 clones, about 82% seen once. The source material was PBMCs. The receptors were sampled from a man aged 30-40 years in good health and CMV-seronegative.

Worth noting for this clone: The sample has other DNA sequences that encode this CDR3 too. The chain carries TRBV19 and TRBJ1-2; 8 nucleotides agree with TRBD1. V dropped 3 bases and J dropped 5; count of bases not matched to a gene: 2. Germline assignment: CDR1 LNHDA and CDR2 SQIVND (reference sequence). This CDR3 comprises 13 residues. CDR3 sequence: CASSMDRDYGYTF. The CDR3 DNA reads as TGTGCCAGTAGTATGGACAGGGATTATGGCTACACCTTC.

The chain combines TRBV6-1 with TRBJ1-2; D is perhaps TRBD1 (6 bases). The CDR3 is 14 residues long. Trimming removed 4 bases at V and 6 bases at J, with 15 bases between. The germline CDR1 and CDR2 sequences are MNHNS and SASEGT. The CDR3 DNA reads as TGTGCCAGCAGTGCATTTGACAGGTGGAATGGCTACACCTTC. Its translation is CASSAFDRWNGYTF.

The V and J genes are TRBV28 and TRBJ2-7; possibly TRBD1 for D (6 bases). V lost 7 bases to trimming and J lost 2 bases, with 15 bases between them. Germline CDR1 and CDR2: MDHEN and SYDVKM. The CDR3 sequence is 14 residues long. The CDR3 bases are TGTGCCAGCAACGATCAGGGGCGACCCTACGAGCAGTACTTC. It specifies CASNDQGRPYEQYF. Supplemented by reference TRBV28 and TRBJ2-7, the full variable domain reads DVKVTQSSRYLVKRTGEKVFLECVQDMDHENMFWYRQDPGLGLRLIYFSYDVKMKEKGDIPEGYSVSREKKERFSLILESASTNQTSMYLCASNDQGRPYEQYFGPGTRLTVT.

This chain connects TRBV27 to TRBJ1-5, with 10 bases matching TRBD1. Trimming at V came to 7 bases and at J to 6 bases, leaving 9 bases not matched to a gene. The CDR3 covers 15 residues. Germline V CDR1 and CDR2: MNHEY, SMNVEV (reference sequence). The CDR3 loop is CASMPWDRGGQPQHF. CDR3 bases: TGTGCCAGCATGCCCTGGGACAGGGGTGGTCAGCCCCAGCATTTT.

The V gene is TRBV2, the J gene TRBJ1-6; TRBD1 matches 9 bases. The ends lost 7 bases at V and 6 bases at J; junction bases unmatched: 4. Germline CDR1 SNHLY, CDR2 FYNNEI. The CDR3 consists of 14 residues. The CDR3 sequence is CASMRGQGNSPLHF. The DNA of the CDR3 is TGTGCCAGCATGAGGGGACAGGGTAATTCACCCCTCCACTTT.

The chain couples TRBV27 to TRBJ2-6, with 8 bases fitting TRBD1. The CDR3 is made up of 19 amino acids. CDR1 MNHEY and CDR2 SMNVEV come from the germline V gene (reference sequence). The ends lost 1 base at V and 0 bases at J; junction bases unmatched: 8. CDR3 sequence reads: CASSLYGQGFTSGANVLTF. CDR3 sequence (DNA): TGTGCCAGCAGTTTATACGGACAGGGTTTTACCTCTGGGGCCAACGTCCTGACTTTC.

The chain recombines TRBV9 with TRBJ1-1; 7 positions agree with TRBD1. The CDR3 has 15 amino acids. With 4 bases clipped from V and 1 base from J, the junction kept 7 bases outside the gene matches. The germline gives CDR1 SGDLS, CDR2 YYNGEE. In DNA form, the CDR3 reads TGTGCCAGCAGCAAAGAGACAGGGAGGAACACTGAAGCTTTCTTT. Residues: CASSKETGRNTEAFF.

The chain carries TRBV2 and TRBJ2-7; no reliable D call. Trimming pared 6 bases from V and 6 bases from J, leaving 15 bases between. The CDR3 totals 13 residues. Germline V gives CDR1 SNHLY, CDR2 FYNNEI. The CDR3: CASRPNRRSEQYV. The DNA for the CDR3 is TGTGCCAGCAGGCCGAATAGGCGGTCCGAGCAGTACGTC.

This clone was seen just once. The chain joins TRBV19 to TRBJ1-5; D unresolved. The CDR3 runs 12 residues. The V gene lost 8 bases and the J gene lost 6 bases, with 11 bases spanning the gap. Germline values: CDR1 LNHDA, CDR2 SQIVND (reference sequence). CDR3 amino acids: CASVAGSQPQHF. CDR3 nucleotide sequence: TGTGCCAGTGTGGCAGGTAGTCAGCCCCAGCATTTT.

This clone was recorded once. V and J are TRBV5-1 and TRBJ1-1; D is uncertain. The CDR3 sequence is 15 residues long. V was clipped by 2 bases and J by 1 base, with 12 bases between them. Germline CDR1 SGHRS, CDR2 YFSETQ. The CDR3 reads CASSFALGRNTEAFF. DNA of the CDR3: TGCGCCAGCAGCTTTGCACTAGGACGGAACACTGAAGCTTTCTTT.

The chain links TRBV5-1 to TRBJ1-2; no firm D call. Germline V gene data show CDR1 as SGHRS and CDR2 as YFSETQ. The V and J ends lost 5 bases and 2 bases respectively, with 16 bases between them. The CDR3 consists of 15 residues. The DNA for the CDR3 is TGCGCCAGCAGTCCTACGCGGGGAGCCAACTATGGCTACACCTTC. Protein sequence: CASSPTRGANYGYTF.

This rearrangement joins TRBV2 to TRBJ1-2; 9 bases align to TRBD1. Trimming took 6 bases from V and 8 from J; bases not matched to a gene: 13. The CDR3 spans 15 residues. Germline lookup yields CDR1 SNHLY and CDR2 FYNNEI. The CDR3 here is CASRAGTGNLRGYTF. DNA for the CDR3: TGTGCCAGCAGGGCCGGGACAGGGAATCTGAGGGGCTACACCTTC.

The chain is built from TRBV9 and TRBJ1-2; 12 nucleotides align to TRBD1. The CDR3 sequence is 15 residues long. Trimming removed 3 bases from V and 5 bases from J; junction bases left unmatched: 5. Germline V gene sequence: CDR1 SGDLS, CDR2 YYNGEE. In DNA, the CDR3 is TGTGCCAGCAGCGCTGGGACAGGGGGCGGTTATGGCTACACCTTC. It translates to CASSAGTGGGYGYTF.

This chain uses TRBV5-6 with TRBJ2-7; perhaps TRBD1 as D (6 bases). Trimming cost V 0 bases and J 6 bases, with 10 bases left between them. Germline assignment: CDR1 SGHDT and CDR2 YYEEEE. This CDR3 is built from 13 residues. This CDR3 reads CASSLDRVGEQYF. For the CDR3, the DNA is TGTGCCAGCAGCTTGGACAGGGTTGGCGAGCAGTACTTC.

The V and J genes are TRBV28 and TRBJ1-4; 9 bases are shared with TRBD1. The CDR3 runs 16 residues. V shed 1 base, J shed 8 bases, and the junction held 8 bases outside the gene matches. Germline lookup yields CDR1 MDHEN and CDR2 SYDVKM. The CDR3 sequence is CASSLSTGTGFEKLFF. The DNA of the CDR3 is TGTGCCAGCAGTTTATCGACCGGGACAGGGTTCGAAAAACTGTTTTTT. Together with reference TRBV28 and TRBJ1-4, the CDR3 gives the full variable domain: DVKVTQSSRYLVKRTGEKVFLECVQDMDHENMFWYRQDPGLGLRLIYFSYDVKMKEKGDIPEGYSVSREKKERFSLILESASTNQTSMYLCASSLSTGTGFEKLFFGSGTQLSVL.

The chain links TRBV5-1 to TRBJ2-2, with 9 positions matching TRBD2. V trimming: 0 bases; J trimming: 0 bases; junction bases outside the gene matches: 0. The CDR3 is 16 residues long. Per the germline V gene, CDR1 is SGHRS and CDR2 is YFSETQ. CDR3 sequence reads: CASSLASGANTGELFF. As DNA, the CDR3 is TGCGCCAGCAGCTTGGCTAGCGGGGCGAACACCGGGGAGCTGTTTTTT.

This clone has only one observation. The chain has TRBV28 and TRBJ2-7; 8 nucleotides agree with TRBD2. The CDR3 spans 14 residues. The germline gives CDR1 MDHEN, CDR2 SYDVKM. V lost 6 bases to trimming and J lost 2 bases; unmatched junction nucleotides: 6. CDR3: CASRPGGEPYEQYF. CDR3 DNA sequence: TGTGCCAGCAGGCCCGGGGGGGAGCCCTACGAGCAGTACTTC.

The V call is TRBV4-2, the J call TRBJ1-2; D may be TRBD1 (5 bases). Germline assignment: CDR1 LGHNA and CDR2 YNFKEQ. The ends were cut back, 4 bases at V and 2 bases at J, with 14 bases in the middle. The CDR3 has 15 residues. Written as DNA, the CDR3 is TGTGCCAGCAGCCCTTCGGGGGTAGTAAACTATGGCTACACCTTC. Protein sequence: CASSPSGVVNYGYTF.